This TCR beta chain was retrieved from a study of T-cell reconstitution after alpha-beta-depleted transplantation in children. TCRbeta library preparation incorporated unique molecular identifiers. TCRdb ran MiXCR on the PCR reads and lists one entry per CDR3 protein. The sample has over 150,000 distinct CDR3 sequences; roughly 6.8% are singletons. This clonotype was seen at least ten times. The V and J ends lost 2 bases and 2 bases respectively, with 8 bases between them. This CDR3 has 14 amino acids. CDR1 and CDR2 from the germline V gene are LGHNA and YSLEER. This TCR derives from a human donor who donated a stem cell graft to a child with Wiskott-Aldrich syndrome. The specimen comprised PBMCs from the stem cell graft donor, sampled from the stem cell graft. The gene calls are TRBV4-3 and TRBJ2-3, with D unresolved. The CDR3 DNA follows: TGCGCCAGCAGCCAAATCCTCCTCACAGATACGCAGTATTTT. This sequence encodes CASSQILLTDTQYF.